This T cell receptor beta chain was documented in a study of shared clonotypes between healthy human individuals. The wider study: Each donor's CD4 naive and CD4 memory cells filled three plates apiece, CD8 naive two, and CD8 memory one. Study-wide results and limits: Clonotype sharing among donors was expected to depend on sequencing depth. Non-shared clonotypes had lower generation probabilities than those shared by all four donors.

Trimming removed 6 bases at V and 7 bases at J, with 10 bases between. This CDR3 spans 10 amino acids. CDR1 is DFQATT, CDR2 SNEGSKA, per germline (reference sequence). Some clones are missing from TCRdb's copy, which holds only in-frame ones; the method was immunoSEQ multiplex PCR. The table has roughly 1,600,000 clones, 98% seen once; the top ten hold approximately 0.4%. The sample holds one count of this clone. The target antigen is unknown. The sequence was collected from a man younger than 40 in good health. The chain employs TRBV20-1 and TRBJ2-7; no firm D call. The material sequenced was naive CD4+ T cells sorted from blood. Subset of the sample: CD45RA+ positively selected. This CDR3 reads CSAGLGEQYF. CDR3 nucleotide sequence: TGCAGTGCAGGGCTGGGGGAGCAGTACTTC.